This TCR beta chain comes out of a study of blood T cells in healthy people across ages. Broader study findings: Per million T cells, TCR beta diversity dropped roughly linearly as age increased.

For the second PCR, which ran for about 6 to 11 cycles, a sample-barcoded 5' primer and a J-beta primer mix were used. TCRdb itself ran the 5' RACE reads through MiXCR, one entry per CDR3 protein. This sample has 250,000 to 300,000 distinct CDR3 sequences; 27% occur once, and the top ten carry 29%. Turning to this clonotype: No antigen is known for it. The junction and the germline gene differ at one end; a read error may be behind it.

Russia was home to the donors, healthy Caucasian individuals aged about 6 to 90. Each sample yielded at least 5.5 micrograms of PBMC total RNA. This CDR3 has 13 amino acids. Germline lookup yields CDR1 SQVTM and CDR2 ANQGSEA. Sequences were obtained from blood. V is TRBV29-1 and J is TRBJ2-5, with 8 bases aligning to TRBD2. The sequence derives from a woman in her seventies in good health. The CDR3 DNA reads as TGCAGCGTTGGCGGGAGGTTGGAAGAGGCCCAGTACTTC. This sequence encodes CSVGGRLEEAQYF.